This T cell receptor (beta chain) was identified during a study of early T cells in non-severe SARS-CoV-2 infection. Study-level background: Sequencing used unsorted whole-blood bulk RNA, so chains lack pairing. Whole-study findings and limits: VDJdb-based annotation leaned toward anti-spike CD8 responses and missed private and CD4 specificities.

Researchers tagged individual cDNA molecules with unique molecular identifiers. A single record per CDR3 protein comes from TCRdb applying MiXCR to the 5' RACE reads. The table has 43,000 or so distinct CDR3 sequences, 4% seen once. This clonotype appeared many times. Its antigen is currently unknown. Germline V gene lookup returns CDR1 SQVTM and CDR2 ANQGSEA. The CDR3 spans 12 residues. Trimming took off 7 bases at V and 1 base at J, with 7 bases between the two ends. The sequence was obtained from an adult who was a healthcare worker with PCR-confirmed SARS-CoV-2 infection or an uninfected control (not recorded which). Sequenced sample: whole blood. The rearrangement uses TRBV29-1 and TRBJ2-2; maybe TRBD2 (6 bases). The CDR3 sequence: CSAGENTGELFF. The CDR3 DNA reads as TGCAGCGCGGGAGAGAACACCGGGGAGCTGTTTTTT.